This TCR beta chain was documented in a study of shared clonotypes between healthy human individuals. Study results and limitations: Researchers sampled blood only, noting tissue repertoires likely differ.

The CDR3 is made up of 15 amino acids. The germline V gene has CDR1 MNHNY and CDR2 SVGAGI (reference sequence). V lost 5 bases to trimming and J lost 6 bases; unmatched junction nucleotides: 8. As originally analysed: ImmunoSEQ junction-only sequences lacked quality scores, so their filtering differed. Only in-frame clones appear in the TCRdb table, and some are missing; sequencing was by immunoSEQ multiplex PCR. The DNA was the basis for D and trimming; V, J and clone size are from that table. This sample has more than 150,000 clones, with roughly 93% found just once. The study drew all its donors from Caucasian adults living in Nashville, Tennessee. A word on this clone: The antigen remains undetermined.

The material sequenced was naive CD4+ T cells sorted from blood. Regarding subset: CD45RA+ positively selected. The rearrangement links TRBV6-6 to TRBJ2-4; TRBD2 matches 9 bases. The sequence was obtained from a woman in her 30s in good health. CDR3 residues: CASSRGLAGANIQYF. Written as DNA, the CDR3 is TGTGCCAGCAGTAGGGGACTAGCAGGGGCAAACATTCAGTACTTC.